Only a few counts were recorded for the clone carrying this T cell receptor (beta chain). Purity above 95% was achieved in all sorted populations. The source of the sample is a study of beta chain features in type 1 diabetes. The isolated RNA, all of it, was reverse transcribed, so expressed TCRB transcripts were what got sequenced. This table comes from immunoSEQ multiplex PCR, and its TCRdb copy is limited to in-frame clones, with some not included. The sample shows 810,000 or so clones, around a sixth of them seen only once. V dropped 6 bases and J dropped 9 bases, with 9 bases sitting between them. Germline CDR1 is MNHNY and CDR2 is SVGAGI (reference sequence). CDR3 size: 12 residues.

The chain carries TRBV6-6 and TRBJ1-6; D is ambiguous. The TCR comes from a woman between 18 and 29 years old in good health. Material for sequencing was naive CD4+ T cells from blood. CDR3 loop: CASRNDASPLHF. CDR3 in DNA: TGTGCCAGCAGGAACGATGCTTCACCCCTCCACTTT.